The 32 T cell receptor beta chains reported below all come from one sample, sequenced in a study of early T cells in non-severe SARS-CoV-2 infection. A single record per CDR3 protein comes from TCRdb applying MiXCR to the 5' RACE reads. This repertoire shows 65,000 to 80,000 distinct CDR3 sequences, approximately 11% found once; its top ten account for about 4.8%. The source material was whole blood. These receptors were obtained from an adult who was a healthcare worker with PCR-confirmed SARS-CoV-2 infection or an uninfected control (not recorded which).

This clonotype appeared a few times. The genes are TRBV5-6 and TRBJ2-5; no definite D call. The CDR3 totals 14 residues. Germline lookup yields CDR1 SGHDT and CDR2 YYEEEE. Trimming took off 4 bases at V and 3 bases at J, with 13 bases between the two ends. DNA for the CDR3: TGTGCCAGCAGCACGGCTAGTGTCGAAGAGACCCAGTACTTC. Its protein is CASSTASVEETQYF.

This clonotype was seen more than once but under ten times. The V gene is TRBV5-1, the J gene TRBJ2-2; 7 bases are shared with TRBD2. Trimming removed 1 base from V and 4 bases from J; junction bases left unmatched: 4. CDR3 length: 15 residues. In germline, CDR1 is SGHRS, CDR2 YFSETQ. The CDR3, as DNA: TGCGCCAGCAGCTTGAGGGACTATGGCACCGGGGAGCTGTTTTTT. It yields the protein CASSLRDYGTGELFF.

This clonotype has more than one count but fewer than ten. The rearrangement uses TRBV5-1 and TRBJ2-1; TRBD2 aligns across 11 bases. This CDR3 comprises 14 residues. Germline V gene sequence: CDR1 SGHRS, CDR2 YFSETQ. The J segment lost 9 bases and the V segment lost 0 bases, leaving 2 bases of the junction unmatched. The CDR3 nucleotides read TGCGCCAGCAGCTTGGCTAGCGGGGGGAGTGAGCAGTTCTTC. Translating it yields CASSLASGGSEQFF.

This clonotype was seen at least ten times. The chain has TRBV5-1 and TRBJ2-5; D may be TRBD1 or TRBD2 (6 bases each). The CDR3 extends over 15 amino acids. Germline CDR1 SGHRS, CDR2 YFSETQ. Trimming left V 4 bases short and J 0 bases short, with 13 bases between. The CDR3 spells CASSAGQGYQETQYF. The CDR3 DNA reads as TGCGCCAGCAGCGCGGGGCAGGGGTACCAAGAGACCCAGTACTTC.

A few counts support this clonotype. The chain uses TRBV5-4 and TRBJ2-3; maybe TRBD2 (6 bases). CDR3 length: 17 amino acids. Trimming stripped 6 bases from V and 1 base from J, with 21 bases between. Germline assignment: CDR1 SGHNT and CDR2 YYREEE (reference sequence). The CDR3 protein is CASTIVAGGVGTDTQYF. In DNA, the CDR3 is TGTGCCAGCACCATTGTGGCTGGCGGGGTGGGCACAGATACGCAGTATTTT.

This chain connects TRBV7-9 to TRBJ1-5; D is uncertain. Germline loops: CDR1 SEHNR, CDR2 FQNEAQ (reference sequence). The CDR3 contains 12 residues. V was clipped by 2 bases and J by 7 bases, with 6 bases between them. CDR3 nucleotides: TGTGCCAGCAGCTTACCTGAACAGCCCCAGCATTTT. This gives the protein CASSLPEQPQHF.

In this sample, this clonotype turned up many times. The chain combines TRBV2 with TRBJ2-2; D not certain. The V and J ends lost 5 bases and 0 bases respectively, with 7 bases between them. This CDR3 contains 14 residues. CDR1 SNHLY and CDR2 FYNNEI come from the germline V gene. This CDR3 is CASSRASNTGELFF. DNA of the CDR3: TGTGCCAGCAGTCGCGCGTCGAACACCGGGGAGCTGTTTTTT. Drawing the rest from reference TRBV2 and TRBJ2-2, the complete variable domain is EPEVTQTPSHQVTQMGQEVILRCVPISNHLYFYWYRQILGQKVEFLVSFYNNEISEKSEIFDDQFSVERPDGSNFTLKIRSTKLEDSAMYFCASSRASNTGELFFGEGSRLTVL.

This clonotype has at least ten counts. The V call is TRBV7-2, the J call TRBJ2-5; possibly TRBD1 or TRBD2 for D (6 bases each). CDR1 is SGHTA and CDR2 is FQGNSA in the germline V gene. The CDR3 has 14 residues. Trimming pared 4 bases from V and 3 bases from J, leaving 12 bases between. The DNA of the CDR3 is TGTGCCAGCAGCTCGATGAGGGGGGAAGAGACCCAGTACTTC. This encodes CASSSMRGEETQYF.

This clonotype was recorded a few times. The rearrangement uses TRBV6-6 and TRBJ2-5; 7 bases map to TRBD1. Germline CDR1 and CDR2: MNHNY and SVGAGI (reference sequence). This CDR3 contains 18 residues. Trimming removed 6 bases from V and 2 bases from J; junction bases left unmatched: 18. Here the CDR3 reads CASSRGPGQMMSQETQYF. CDR3 in DNA: TGTGCCAGCAGCCGCGGTCCGGGACAGATGATGTCACAAGAGACCCAGTACTTC.

This clonotype was detected many times. This chain links TRBV4-1 with TRBJ2-1; D uncertain. Germline loops: CDR1 MGHRA, CDR2 YSYEKL. V gave up 1 base and J gave up 1 base, with 14 bases separating them. This CDR3 has 17 residues. The CDR3 DNA follows: TGCGCCAGCAGCCAAGTGGATTTGGGGATATCCTACAATGAGCAGTTCTTC. This encodes CASSQVDLGISYNEQFF.

The table lists this clonotype with many counts. The chain couples TRBV28 to TRBJ1-4; 9 bases are shared with TRBD1. CDR3 length: 16 amino acids. Germline V CDR1 and CDR2: MDHEN, SYDVKM. V lost 6 bases and J lost 3; bases outside the gene matches: 8. Here the CDR3 DNA reads TGTGCCAGCAGCGAACCGGGACAGGGTTCTAATGAAAAACTGTTTTTT. Translated: CASSEPGQGSNEKLFF.

This clonotype was seen more than once but under ten times. The V gene is TRBV5-4, the J gene TRBJ1-1, with D possibly matching TRBD1 (5 bases). Deletions cut 0 bases from V and 1 base from J, with 10 bases between. This CDR3 has 15 residues. Germline assignment: CDR1 SGHNT and CDR2 YYREEE (reference sequence). This chain's CDR3 is CASSLGRGQNTEAFF. The CDR3 DNA follows: TGTGCCAGCAGCTTGGGTCGGGGCCAGAACACTGAAGCTTTCTTT.

The gene calls are TRBV10-3 and TRBJ2-5, with 7 positions matching TRBD2. The V segment lost 7 bases and the J segment 5 bases; nucleotides outside the gene matches: 7. The CDR3 is 13 amino acids. Germline V gene data show CDR1 as ENHRY and CDR2 as SYGVKD. The CDR3 nucleotides read TGTGCCATCAAACCAGCGGGGCGTGAGACCCAGTACTTC. Translation gives CAIKPAGRETQYF.

There are many counts of this clonotype. This chain connects TRBV27 to TRBJ2-7, with D unclear. The CDR3 has 13 residues. Germline V gives CDR1 MNHEY, CDR2 SMNVEV (reference sequence). With 2 bases removed from V and 1 base from J, the gap between germline ends came to 6 bases. CDR3 coding DNA: TGTGCCAGCAGTTTAGGCTATTCCTACGAGCAGTACTTC. Residues: CASSLGYSYEQYF.

This clonotype was seen many times. The chain uses TRBV18 and TRBJ1-1; D perhaps matches TRBD1 (5 bases). Trimming removed 2 bases at V and 8 bases at J, with 12 bases between. Germline V lookup: CDR1 KGHSH, CDR2 LQKENI. The CDR3 has 13 residues. The CDR3 DNA reads TGTGCCAGCTCACCAGGGGACGGCAGCGAAGCTTTCTTT. It codes for CASSPGDGSEAFF.

This clonotype was seen at least ten times. The CDR3 nucleotides are TGTGCCTGGAGCCTCGGGACAGGGGTGGTCACAGATACGCAGTATTTT. Encoded protein: CAWSLGTGVVTDTQYF. The chain employs TRBV30 and TRBJ2-3, with 10 nucleotides matching TRBD1. Unmatched junction bases numbered 8, after V lost 3 bases and J lost 2 bases. The CDR3 length is 16 residues. The V gene's germline CDR1 is GTSNPN and CDR2 SVGIG (reference sequence).

CDR3 sequence: CASINGGGTEAFF. The CDR3 nucleotides are TGTGCCAGCATCAACGGGGGAGGAACTGAAGCTTTCTTT. The chain joins TRBV3-1 to TRBJ1-1, with D tentatively TRBD1 (5 bases). The CDR3 contains 13 residues. The germline V gene encodes CDR1 LGHDT and CDR2 YNNKEL (reference sequence). V lost 7 bases and J lost 5, with 14 bases in between.

This clonotype has only a few counts. The gene calls are TRBV12-3 or TRBV12-4 and TRBJ2-7; 11 bases fit TRBD1. The CDR3 loop spans 12 amino acids. V shed 8 bases, J shed 3 bases, and the junction held 0 bases outside the gene matches. CDR3 coding DNA: TGTGCCAGCGGGACAGGGGGCTACGAGCAGTACTTC. Its protein is CASGTGGYEQYF.

This clonotype has just a few counts. The chain joins TRBV4-2 to TRBJ2-2; D possibly corresponds to TRBD2 (5 bases). Germline V gene lookup returns CDR1 LGHNA and CDR2 YNFKEQ. Trimming took off 10 bases at V and 5 bases at J, with 20 bases between the two ends. This CDR3 spans 15 amino acids. The CDR3 loop is CANKFEGGETGELFF. Written as DNA, the CDR3 is TGTGCCAACAAATTTGAGGGTGGGGAAACCGGGGAGCTGTTTTTT.

This clonotype showed up many times. V is TRBV5-1 and J is TRBJ2-1; D is ambiguous. This CDR3 spans 11 amino acids. CDR1 and CDR2 (germline): SGHRS, YFSETQ. The V and J ends lost 3 bases and 2 bases respectively, with 0 bases between them. DNA for the CDR3: TGCGCCAGCAGCTCCTACAATGAGCAGTTCTTC. This codes for CASSSYNEQFF.

There are many counts of this clonotype. The rearrangement links TRBV2 to TRBJ1-2; D not certain. This CDR3 region has 14 residues. V gave up 5 bases and J gave up 8 bases, with 18 bases separating them. In germline, CDR1 is SNHLY, CDR2 FYNNEI. The CDR3 DNA reads TGTGCCAGCAGTCCCGTCGTCAGTCTGTACGGCTACACCTTC. This gives the protein CASSPVVSLYGYTF.

The sample holds many counts of this clonotype. The CDR3 DNA reads TGCAGCGGGACAGGGAATGTGGCGGAGACCCAGTACTTC. Protein sequence: CSGTGNVAETQYF. The chain uses TRBV29-1 and TRBJ2-5, with 8 bases fitting TRBD1. V lost 7 bases, J lost 5 bases, and 9 bases stayed unmatched. The CDR3 runs 13 residues. Germline loops: CDR1 SQVTM, CDR2 ANQGSEA. Full variable domain (rest looked up from reference TRBV29-1 and TRBJ2-5): SAVISQKPSRDICQRGTSLTIQCQVDSQVTMMFWYRQQPGQSLTLIATANQGSEATYESGFVIDKFPISRPNLTFSTLTVSNMSPEDSSIYLCSGTGNVAETQYFGPGTRLLVL.

The DNA for the CDR3 is TGCGCCAGCTCTACTGGGAGCACAGATACGCAGTATTTT. Protein sequence: CASSTGSTDTQYF. V gene TRBV10-2 combines with J gene TRBJ2-3; D gene ambiguous. Germline V gene sequence: CDR1 WSHSY, CDR2 SAAADI. V was shortened by 8 bases and J by 0 bases, with 9 bases between the two germline ends. The length of the CDR3 is 13 residues.

The sample holds many counts of this clonotype. V gene TRBV20-1 combines with J gene TRBJ1-1, with a weak D call TRBD1 (5 bases). The CDR3 covers 15 residues. With 0 bases removed from V and 10 bases from J, the gap between germline ends came to 21 bases. In germline, CDR1 is DFQATT, CDR2 SNEGSKA (reference sequence). The CDR3 is CSARDFPTGRGLAFF. The CDR3 nucleotides are TGCAGTGCTAGAGATTTCCCCACAGGACGGGGATTAGCTTTCTTT.

This clonotype was observed at least ten times. V and J are TRBV20-1 and TRBJ2-1, with D possibly called TRBD1 or TRBD2 (6 bases each). Germline V CDR1 and CDR2: DFQATT, SNEGSKA (reference sequence). The CDR3 length is 12 residues. Trimming shortened V by 7 bases and J by 5 bases, and 12 bases separated the two germline ends. CDR3 in amino acids: CSGGAGDNEQFF. DNA for the CDR3: TGCAGTGGGGGGGCAGGGGACAATGAGCAGTTCTTC.

The V and J genes are TRBV29-1 and TRBJ2-7; TRBD1 matches 11 bases. This CDR3 is 14 amino acids long. Germline V gene sequence: CDR1 SQVTM, CDR2 ANQGSEA. V shed 5 bases, J shed 5 bases, and the junction held 8 bases outside the gene matches. CDR3 in amino acids: CSVLLGTGGDEQYF. CDR3 bases: TGCAGCGTTCTGTTAGGGACAGGGGGGGACGAGCAGTACTTC.

This clonotype was seen repeatedly, ten times or more. The chain carries TRBV7-8 and TRBJ2-7; possibly TRBD2 for D (7 bases). The CDR3 extends over 15 amino acids. Germline V gene lookup returns CDR1 SGHVS and CDR2 FQNEAQ. Trimming took 4 bases from V and 5 from J, leaving 18 bases between them. This chain's CDR3 is CASSSLQGGWHEQYF. In DNA, the CDR3 is TGTGCCAGCAGCTCATTACAGGGAGGGTGGCACGAGCAGTACTTC.

Ten or more counts support this clonotype. The rearrangement joins TRBV4-2 to TRBJ1-2, with 9 bases matching TRBD1. CDR1 and CDR2 from the germline V gene are LGHNA and YNFKEQ. The length of the CDR3 is 16 residues. J gave up 1 base and V 4 bases, and 7 bases lay outside the gene matches. The CDR3 region is CASSLTDRGVNYGYTF. The CDR3 DNA reads as TGTGCCAGCAGCCTTACAGACAGGGGGGTTAACTATGGCTACACCTTC.

This clonotype was seen many times. In nucleotides, the CDR3 is TGTGCCAGCAGCGTTACGAGCGGGGGATCGTCCTACGAGCAGTACTTC. Its protein is CASSVTSGGSSYEQYF. The genes are TRBV9 and TRBJ2-7, with 8 bases matching TRBD2. Unmatched junction bases numbered 8, after V lost 2 bases and J lost 1 base. Germline V gene lookup returns CDR1 SGDLS and CDR2 YYNGEE. The CDR3 is 16 residues long.

This clonotype was observed many times. The chain has TRBV20-1 and TRBJ1-1; D is possibly TRBD1 (5 bases). V was clipped by 7 bases and J by 1 base, with 19 bases between them. The CDR3 is made up of 15 amino acids. Germline assignment: CDR1 DFQATT and CDR2 SNEGSKA (reference sequence). The CDR3 nucleotides are TGCAGTGTTGGGGCAGGATATCTCAAGAACACTGAAGCTTTCTTT. Protein sequence: CSVGAGYLKNTEAFF.

This clonotype was detected a few times. V is TRBV11-2 and J is TRBJ1-1; the D is unclear. Per the germline V gene, CDR1 is SGHAT and CDR2 is FQNNGV. This CDR3 comprises 14 residues. Trimming took 0 bases from V and 3 from J, leaving 8 bases between them. CDR3 sequence (DNA): TGTGCCAGCAGCTTAGAGGTGATGTACACTGAAGCTTTCTTT. Translation: CASSLEVMYTEAFF.

This sequence joins TRBV12-3 or TRBV12-4 and TRBJ1-4; a possible D gene is TRBD1 (6 bases). The CDR3 sequence is 13 residues long. V lost 6 bases and J 7 bases, leaving 12 bases between the germline ends. CDR3 sequence (DNA): TGTGCCAGCAGGGCCAGGGGAAGTGAAAAACTGTTTTTT. It encodes CASRARGSEKLFF.